A selection of T cell receptor beta chains follows, all from one sample in a study of cytomegalovirus exposure and HLA in healthy donors. Clones were read by immunoSEQ multiplex PCR, and TCRdb kept only the in-frame ones, dropping some. The sample holds tens of thousands of clones, just over 90% seen once. The sequenced material came from PBMCs. These receptors all come from a man aged 30 to 39 in good health and CMV-seronegative. Each CDR3 is given with its conserved first and last residue. A D gene is named only where the DNA matches it firmly. Not all rows give a size; the values are once, few, many and, for expanded clones, a class.

D: -; J: TRBJ1-1; size: -; V: TRBV5-1; CDR3: CASSLDTGRNTEAFF; DNA: TGCGCCAGCAGCTTGGATACAGGTCGGAACACTGAAGCTTTCTTT
D: -; J: TRBJ1-1; size: -; V: TRBV4-1; CDR3: CASSQGDTQNTEAFF; DNA: TGCGCCAGCAGCCAAGGGGACACTCAGAACACTGAAGCTTTCTTT
D: -; J: TRBJ2-2; size: -; V: TRBV9; CDR3: CASSEPTVTGELFF; DNA: TGTGCCAGCAGCGAACCGACTGTCACCGGGGAGCTGTTTTTT
D: -; J: TRBJ2-5; size: once; V: TRBV2; CDR3: CASSRAPTGHFQETQYF; DNA: TGTGCCAGCAGTCGCGCACCTACGGGACATTTCCAAGAGACCCAGTACTTC
D: -; J: TRBJ1-6; size: -; V: TRBV6-5; CDR3: CASSYEFSPLHF; DNA: TGTGCCAGCAGTTACGAGTTTTCACCCCTCCACTTT
D: -; J: TRBJ2-1; size: -; V: TRBV19; CDR3: CASSPRLDLPNEQFF; DNA: TGTGCCAGTAGTCCCCGACTAGATTTGCCCAATGAGCAGTTCTTC
D: TRBD1; J: TRBJ1-4; size: -; V: TRBV25-1; CDR3: CASRDRVVEKLFF; DNA: TGTGCCAGCAGAGACAGGGTAGTCGAAAAACTGTTTTTT
D: -; J: TRBJ2-4; size: -; V: TRBV11-2; CDR3: CASSLPNLAKNIQYF; DNA: TGTGCCAGCAGCTTACCTAACCTAGCCAAAAACATTCAGTACTTC
D: -; J: TRBJ2-3; size: once; V: TRBV4-1; CDR3: CASSQDRASEGTDTQYF; DNA: TGCGCCAGCAGCCAAGATCGGGCTAGCGAGGGCACAGATACGCAGTATTTT
D: -; J: TRBJ2-3; size: -; V: TRBV18; CDR3: CASSREVGGDTQYF; DNA: TGTGCCAGCTCACGCGAAGTCGGGGGAGATACGCAGTATTTT
D: -; J: TRBJ1-1; size: -; V: TRBV5-1; CDR3: CASRSSREWGTEAFF; DNA: TGCGCCAGCAGGTCGTCCAGGGAATGGGGCACTGAAGCTTTCTTT
D: TRBD1; J: TRBJ2-1; size: once; V: TRBV4-2; CDR3: CASSQPDRWSYNEQFF; DNA: TGTGCCAGCAGCCAGCCGGACAGGTGGTCCTACAATGAGCAGTTCTTC
D: -; J: TRBJ2-3; size: -; V: TRBV7-3; CDR3: CASSDHPGRFTDTQYF; DNA: TGTGCCAGCAGCGACCACCCAGGAAGATTCACAGATACGCAGTATTTT
D: TRBD1; J: TRBJ2-7; size: few; V: TRBV25-1; CDR3: CASSEWDRDEQYF; DNA: TGTGCCAGCAGTGAATGGGACAGGGACGAGCAGTACTTC
D: -; J: TRBJ2-3; size: -; V: TRBV10-2; CDR3: CASSTGSYTDTQYF; DNA: TGCGCCAGCAGCACCGGGTCCTACACAGATACGCAGTATTTT
D: TRBD1; J: TRBJ2-5; size: -; V: TRBV6-4; CDR3: CASSVTHDRAKYQETQYF; DNA: TGTGCCAGCAGTGTAACCCACGACAGGGCAAAGTACCAAGAGACCCAGTACTTC
D: -; J: TRBJ1-2; size: -; V: TRBV28; CDR3: CASSLRTSEGGYTF; DNA: TGTGCCAGCAGTTTACGCACCTCGGAGGGGGGCTACACCTTC
D: -; J: TRBJ2-2; size: -; V: TRBV19; CDR3: CASSIQFGTLNTGELFF; DNA: TGTGCCAGTAGTATTCAGTTTGGGACACTGAACACCGGGGAGCTGTTTTTT
D: -; J: TRBJ2-5; size: -; V: TRBV28; CDR3: CASSLLSGVETQYF; DNA: TGTGCCAGCAGTTTACTATCGGGGGTGGAGACCCAGTACTTC
D: TRBD1; J: TRBJ2-7; size: once; V: TRBV19; CDR3: CASPPNPRQGREQYF; DNA: TGTGCCAGTCCGCCCAACCCGCGACAGGGCCGCGAGCAGTACTTC
D: TRBD2; J: TRBJ2-1; size: -; V: TRBV5-1; CDR3: CASSLTSGSNEQFF; DNA: TGCGCCAGCAGCTTAACTAGCGGGAGTAATGAGCAGTTCTTC
D: -; J: TRBJ2-5; size: -; V: TRBV15; CDR3: CATSRDIGVAATQYF; DNA: TGTGCCACCAGCAGAGATATCGGGGTCGCGGCGACCCAGTACTTC
D: -; J: TRBJ1-5; size: -; V: TRBV4-2; CDR3: CASSQGGANQPQHF; DNA: TGTGCCAGCAGCCAAGGCGGGGCGAATCAGCCCCAGCATTTT
D: -; J: TRBJ2-6; size: -; V: TRBV28; CDR3: CASSFADFSGANVLTF; DNA: TGTGCCAGCAGTTTTGCAGATTTCTCTGGGGCCAACGTCCTGACTTTC
D: TRBD2; J: TRBJ2-1; size: -; V: TRBV19; CDR3: CASSTLGGGRNEQFF; DNA: TGTGCCAGTAGTACCCTCGGCGGGGGAAGGAATGAGCAGTTCTTC
D: -; J: TRBJ1-2; size: -; V: TRBV6-1; CDR3: CANGPRGDYGYTF; DNA: TGTGCCAACGGGCCCAGGGGCGACTATGGCTACACCTTC
D: -; J: TRBJ1-2; size: -; V: TRBV4-1; CDR3: CASSQVFGPNYGYTF; DNA: TGCGCCAGCAGCCAAGTCTTTGGCCCGAACTATGGCTACACCTTC
D: TRBD1; J: TRBJ2-7; size: -; V: TRBV5-4; CDR3: CASSGTPQTGVTLKQYF; DNA: TGTGCCAGCAGCGGAACCCCTCAGACAGGGGTCACCCTGAAGCAGTACTTC
D: TRBD2; J: TRBJ2-1; size: once; V: TRBV9; CDR3: CASSVSGGRSSYNEQFF; DNA: TGTGCCAGCAGCGTTAGCGGGGGCCGAAGCTCCTACAATGAGCAGTTCTTC
D: -; J: TRBJ2-3; size: -; V: TRBV28; CDR3: CASSSQGDTQYF; DNA: TGTGCCAGCAGTTCTCAGGGAGATACGCAGTATTTT
D: TRBD1; J: TRBJ2-7; size: -; V: TRBV6-5; CDR3: CASRWNRGTYEQYF; DNA: TGTGCCAGCAGATGGAACAGGGGGACCTACGAGCAGTACTTC
D: -; J: TRBJ1-1; size: -; V: TRBV28; CDR3: CASSYVEDTEAFF; DNA: TGTGCCAGCAGTTATGTGGAGGACACTGAAGCTTTCTTT
D: -; J: TRBJ2-1; size: -; V: TRBV6-1; CDR3: CASSESGIGSNEQFF; DNA: TGTGCCAGCAGTGAAAGCGGCATAGGTTCGAATGAGCAGTTCTTC
D: -; J: TRBJ2-3; size: -; V: TRBV28; CDR3: CASARGGIRGTDTQYF; DNA: TGTGCCAGCGCCAGAGGCGGGATCAGGGGCACAGATACGCAGTATTTT
D: -; J: TRBJ2-7; size: -; V: TRBV2; CDR3: CASSDWSYEQYF; DNA: TGTGCCAGCAGTGATTGGAGCTACGAGCAGTACTTC
D: -; J: TRBJ2-6; size: -; V: TRBV5-1; CDR3: CASSVGSPGANVLTF; DNA: TGCGCCAGCAGCGTAGGGAGTCCTGGGGCCAACGTCCTGACTTTC
D: -; J: TRBJ1-1; size: -; V: TRBV6-6; CDR3: CASSQTGGLAEAFF; DNA: TGTGCCAGCAGTCAGACAGGCGGGTTGGCTGAAGCTTTCTTT
D: -; J: TRBJ2-7; size: -; V: TRBV5-8; CDR3: CASTYGDEQYF; DNA: TGTGCCAGCACTTACGGGGACGAGCAGTACTTC
D: -; J: TRBJ2-1; size: -; V: TRBV6-1; CDR3: CASSEGHEQFF; DNA: TGTGCCAGCAGTGAGGGGCATGAGCAGTTCTTC
D: -; J: TRBJ2-5; size: -; V: TRBV28; CDR3: CASSPRTAQETQYF; DNA: TGTGCCAGCAGTCCTCGGACAGCCCAAGAGACCCAGTACTTC
D: -; J: TRBJ2-3; size: -; V: TRBV7-9; CDR3: CASSEGGPSTDTQYF; DNA: TGTGCCAGTTCCGAGGGCGGGCCTAGCACAGATACGCAGTATTTT
D: TRBD1; J: TRBJ2-4; size: -; V: TRBV6-5; CDR3: CASSGDRGRNIQYF; DNA: TGTGCCTCCTCGGGGGACAGGGGGAGAAACATTCAGTACTTC
D: TRBD1; J: TRBJ2-4; size: -; V: TRBV11-2; CDR3: CASRGQGGRYF; DNA: TGTGCCAGCAGGGGACAGGGGGGTCGGTACTTC
D: -; J: TRBJ1-5; size: -; V: TRBV6-5; CDR3: CASSFPNQPQHF; DNA: TGTGCCAGCAGTTTCCCGAATCAGCCCCAGCATTTT
D: TRBD1; J: TRBJ2-1; size: -; V: TRBV7-9; CDR3: CASSTGQGLKNEQFF; DNA: TGTGCCAGCAGCACGGGACAGGGTTTAAAAAATGAGCAGTTCTTC
D: TRBD1; J: TRBJ1-5; size: medium-sized; V: TRBV5-8; CDR3: CASSLLSDRGNQPQHF; DNA: TGTGCCAGCAGCTTGCTCTCGGACAGGGGTAATCAGCCCCAGCATTTT
D: -; J: TRBJ2-5; size: -; V: TRBV10-1; CDR3: CASSESQRETQYF; DNA: TGCGCCAGCAGTGAGTCTCAGAGGGAGACCCAGTACTTC
D: -; J: TRBJ2-7; size: -; V: TRBV28; CDR3: CASNTRGYPTYEQYF; DNA: TGTGCCAGCAACACCAGGGGTTATCCTACCTACGAGCAGTACTTC
D: -; J: TRBJ2-1; size: -; V: TRBV4-2; CDR3: CASSQGPLRDSAYNEQFF; DNA: TGTGCCAGCAGCCAAGGCCCCTTGCGGGACTCGGCCTACAATGAGCAGTTCTTC
D: -; J: TRBJ1-4; size: -; V: TRBV5-8; CDR3: CASSLVGRRGATNEKLFF; DNA: TGTGCCAGCAGCTTGGTCGGGCGGCGGGGAGCAACTAATGAAAAACTGTTTTTT